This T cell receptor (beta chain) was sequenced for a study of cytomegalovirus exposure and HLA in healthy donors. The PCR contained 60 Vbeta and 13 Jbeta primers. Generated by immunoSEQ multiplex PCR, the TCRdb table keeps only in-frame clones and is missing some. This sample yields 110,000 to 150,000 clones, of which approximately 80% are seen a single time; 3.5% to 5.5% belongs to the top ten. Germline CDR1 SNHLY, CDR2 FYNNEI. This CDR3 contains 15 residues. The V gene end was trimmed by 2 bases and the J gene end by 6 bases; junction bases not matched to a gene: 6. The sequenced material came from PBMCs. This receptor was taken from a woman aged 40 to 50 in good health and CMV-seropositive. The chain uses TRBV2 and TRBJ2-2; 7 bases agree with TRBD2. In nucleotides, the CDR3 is TGTGCCAGCAGTGAACGGGGACTATGGTCCGGGGAGCTGTTTTTT. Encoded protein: CASSERGLWSGELFF.